This TCR beta chain was recorded in a study of T-cell memory formation after mild COVID-19 (dated by TCRdb to about 2021). The study in broad terms: TCR sequence clusters from the two donors were found to be largely donor specific. T-cell clones expanding and contracting after mild COVID-19 in a couple of donors were tracked by longitudinal TCRalpha and TCRbeta repertoire sequencing. Two young, previously healthy adult volunteers made up the cohort, one male and one female. Study-wide conclusions, independent of this receptor: SARS-CoV-2 specificity was not confirmed for the second-wave clones peaking on day 37. Some responding clones were detected in pre-infection memory, suggesting pre-existing cross-reactive memory T cells joined the SARS-CoV-2 response. Contracting CD4+ clones turned up mainly in the CM and EM memory subsets, whereas EMRA was where CD8+ clones were enriched. Balanced CD4/CD8 phenotypes were observed for clones contracting from day 15 to 85, whereas a bias towards CD4+ was observed for a second wave of clones expanding from day 15 to 37. The study included only a couple of mild cases, and larger cohorts that include severe cases with pre-infection samples were judged to be necessary.

In its sample, this clonotype was seen a few times. Its antigen is not yet known. It has no much larger one-base neighbor in the sample; base qualities were not kept. V and J lose 0 bases and 6 bases, and a span of 14 bases separates them. From the cysteine through the phenylalanine, the CDR3 covers 15 amino acids. The read is trimmed to its CDR3 DNA, 45 bases read in frame from base 1. CDR1 is given as DFQATT and CDR2 as SNEGSKA, both from the germline V gene (reference sequence). The data were produced on an Illumina NovaSeq 6000. Using 5'RACE with constant-segment primers, TCRalpha and TCRbeta cDNA libraries were constructed, with sample barcodes and unique molecular identifiers added in the process. Trizol reagent was used to extract RNA from every sample. Amplification of the libraries took two PCR steps, and the second step added a second sample barcode plus Illumina TruSeq adapters. Libraries were sequenced on an Illumina NovaSeq with 2 x 150 bp paired-end reads. Processing in the source paper ran as follows. Demultiplexing of reads and collapsing into UMI-guided consensus sequences were performed with migec v1.2.7. Using mixcr v2.1.11, UMI consensuses were aligned to TRA and TRB V and J templates and then assembled into clonotypes. A clonotype was counted as expanded or contracted only when both edgeR and NoisET called the clonotype significant, with the noise models trained on biological replicates. For edgeR calls, a false discovery rate-adjusted p below 0.01 and a log2 fold-change threshold of 1 were applied. As an exploratory analysis of dynamics, max-normalized trajectories of the 1000 most abundant clonotypes were examined with PCA combined with hierarchical clustering. Separately sequenced CD4+ and CD8+ repertoires were used to assign the CD4 or CD8 phenotype of responding clones. TCRdb took the public reads, trimmed them with fastp at Q25, ran MiXCR for clone calling and kept in-frame beta chains. Each CDR3 protein appears once, grouped with its most common genes and DNA. TCRdb's processing, not the authors' own work, is the source of the V and J calls. The table for this sample lists a few hundred thousand distinct CDR3 sequences; roughly 25% of them were counted only once. Around 12% of the sample rests with the top ten.

Ficoll-Paque density gradient centrifugation was the method used to isolate PBMCs. In this chain, TRBV20-1 is recombined with TRBJ2-2; a confident D gene designation cannot be given. Sequenced sample: PBMCs or a T cell subset sorted from them (not recorded which). The clonotype originates from an adult woman who had mild COVID-19 (a few samples of this study predate the infection). The sample titles of this study are shuffled in the database, so cell type and time point are left out; the donor was told from shared clones. The nucleotides read TGCAGTGCTAGAGATCCCACTTCTGGCTCCGGGGAGCTGTTTTTT. Its protein is CSARDPTSGSGELFF.